Described below is a single T cell receptor (beta chain) sequence and its context. It was negative isolation that provided the CD8+ and CD4+ T cells, whereas TEMRA cells were enriched by FACS. V was trimmed by 4 bases and J by 8 bases, leaving 15 bases between them. The germline V gene encodes CDR1 SGHRS and CDR2 YFSETQ. The CDR3 runs to 13 residues. This entry is derived from a study of CD8 T cells in Susac syndrome. When the RNA was reverse transcribed, random hexamers were used with an input of roughly 0.45 to 1 ug. Amplification of TCR beta CDR3 by immunoSEQ multiplex PCR spanned 54 Vbeta and 13 Jbeta. TCRdb recomputed calls from the immunoSEQ multiplex PCR reads with MiXCR, one row per CDR3 protein. Seen here are roughly 110,000 distinct CDR3 sequences, 85% to 95% observed once, and the top ten hold roughly 0.12%.

The TCR comes from a human donor in good health. The chain links TRBV5-1 to TRBJ1-2; D is unresolved. Specimen: CD8+ T cells from PBMCs. The CDR3 spells CASSLDSREGYTF. CDR3 in DNA: TGCGCCAGCAGCCTGGATAGCCGGGAAGGCTACACCTTC.